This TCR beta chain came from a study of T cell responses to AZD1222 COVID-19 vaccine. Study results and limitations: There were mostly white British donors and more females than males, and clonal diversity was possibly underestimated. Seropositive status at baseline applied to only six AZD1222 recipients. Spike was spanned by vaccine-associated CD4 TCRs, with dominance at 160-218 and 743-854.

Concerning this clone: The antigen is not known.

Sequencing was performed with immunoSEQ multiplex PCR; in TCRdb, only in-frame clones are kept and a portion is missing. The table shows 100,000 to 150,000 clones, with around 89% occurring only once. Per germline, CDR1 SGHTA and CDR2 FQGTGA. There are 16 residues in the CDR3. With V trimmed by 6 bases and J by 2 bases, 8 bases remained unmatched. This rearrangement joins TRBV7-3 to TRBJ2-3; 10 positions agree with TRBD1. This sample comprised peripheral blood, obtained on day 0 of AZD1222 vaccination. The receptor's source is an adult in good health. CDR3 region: CASSRDRGTYTDTQYF. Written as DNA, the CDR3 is TGTGCCAGCAGTCGGGACAGGGGAACATACACAGATACGCAGTATTTT.